Below, 9 T cell receptor beta chains from the same sample are listed, as sequenced in a study of T-cell reconstitution after alpha-beta-depleted transplantation in children. Unique molecular identifiers were incorporated when the TCRbeta library was constructed. MiXCR, run by TCRdb on the PCR reads, gives a single entry per CDR3 protein. The table records roughly 240,000 distinct CDR3 sequences, less than 9% of them present only once. Sequencing used PBMCs, mostly from graft donor cells, obtained 180 days after TCRalphabeta/CD19-depleted stem cell transplant. These receptors all come from a male patient between 10 and 17 years old who had a stem cell transplant for acute lymphoblastic leukemia, so the T cells may come from the graft donor.

There are many counts of this clonotype. V usage is TRBV5-6 and J usage is TRBJ1-2; D is ambiguous. CDR3 length: 14 amino acids. V was cut by 2 bases and J by 4 bases, with 12 bases left in between. CDR1 and CDR2 from the germline V gene are SGHDT and YYEEEE. The CDR3 DNA reads as TGTGCCAGCAGCTTTCGGAACTTATTCTATGGCTACACCTTC. It encodes CASSFRNLFYGYTF.

A few counts support this clonotype. Sequence at one end of the junction differs from germline and may be a read error. CDR3 amino acids: CASSVEGRGGETQYF. The CDR3 coding sequence is TGTGCCAGCAGCGTAGAGGGTCGGGGGGGAGAGACCCAGTACTTC. The chain is built from TRBV11-2 and TRBJ2-5; TRBD2 matches 8 bases. The CDR3 runs 15 residues. CDR1 is SGHAT, CDR2 FQNNGV, per germline.

This clonotype was seen only a few times. This sequence joins TRBV18 and TRBJ2-4, with D perhaps TRBD2 (5 bases). The CDR3 consists of 17 residues. Germline lookup yields CDR1 KGHSH and CDR2 LQKENI. V dropped 1 base and J dropped 0 bases, with 13 bases sitting between them. CDR3 bases: TGTGCCAGCTCACCACGAGGAGAGGGTATAGCCAAAAACATTCAGTACTTC. This translates into CASSPRGEGIAKNIQYF.

This clonotype was counted many times. The J gene is TRBJ2-3, the V gene TRBV29-1; 10 bases map to TRBD1. In germline, CDR1 is SQVTM, CDR2 ANQGSEA. CDR3 length equals 15 residues. CDR3 loop: CSDSGTGVSTDTQYF. CDR3 DNA: TGCAGTGACAGCGGGACAGGGGTCTCCACAGATACGCAGTATTTT.

The table lists this clonotype with a count of one. This may arise from a read error, as a much more abundant clone is one base away. The CDR3 DNA reads TGCAGCGTTGGGGGGCAGGCCAAGGGGAAGAAATCCAACGAGCAGTACTTC. Translating gives CSVGGQAKGKKSNEQYF. V is TRBV29-1 and J is TRBJ2-7; TRBD1 might be the D (6 bases). Germline V gene sequence: CDR1 SQVTM, CDR2 ANQGSEA. V dropped 4 bases and J dropped 5 bases, with 27 bases sitting between them. This CDR3 region has 17 residues.

This clonotype was seen at least ten times. The chain carries TRBV27 and TRBJ2-3; no clear D gene. V shed 7 bases and J shed 3 bases, with 17 bases lying between them. CDR3 length: 15 residues. Germline V gives CDR1 MNHEY, CDR2 SMNVEV (reference sequence). CDR3: CASTLESRSTDTQYF. DNA of the CDR3: TGTGCCAGCACCCTGGAGTCCAGGTCGACAGATACGCAGTATTTT.

This clonotype was observed many times. This chain links TRBV11-2 with TRBJ2-7; 13 nucleotides align to TRBD2. The CDR3 spans 14 residues. Trimming removed 5 bases from V and 4 bases from J; junction bases left unmatched: 2. Germline CDR1 is SGHAT and CDR2 is FQNNGV. This CDR3 is CASSTGLAGYEQYF. CDR3 DNA sequence: TGTGCCAGCAGCACGGGACTAGCGGGGTACGAGCAGTACTTC.

This clonotype was seen many times. V usage is TRBV3-1 and J usage is TRBJ1-1; no definite D call. The germline V gene encodes CDR1 LGHDT and CDR2 YNNKEL (reference sequence). Trimming left V 4 bases short and J 11 bases short, with 17 bases between. CDR3 length: 13 residues. The CDR3 coding sequence is TGTGCCAGCAGCCCCCGAACTCCGAGGCTGGCTTTCTTT. As protein: CASSPRTPRLAFF.

This clonotype was found many times. The V and J genes are TRBV7-9 and TRBJ2-7; tentatively, D is TRBD1 (5 bases). V shed 5 bases and J shed 2 bases, with 10 bases lying between them. This CDR3 has 13 residues. Per germline, CDR1 SEHNR and CDR2 FQNEAQ (reference sequence). The CDR3 protein is CASSLATAYEQYF. CDR3 DNA sequence: TGTGCCAGCAGCCTCGCGACAGCCTACGAGCAGTACTTC.